These 10 T cell receptor beta chains were all obtained from the same sample, sequenced in a study of blood T cell repertoires in COVID-19 (dated by TCRdb to about 2020). The method was the immunoSEQ multiplex PCR assay. The immuneACCESS repertoire file appears here via TCRdb, limited to in-frame rearrangements. These files lack a portion of the clones; in checked studies, under half of the deficit traces to unresolved V genes, and the cause of the others is not known. The sample profile shows around 230,000 clones; roughly 85% of them were found once. The ten largest make up 4.5% to 5.5% of the sample. The sample was peripheral blood. These receptors were obtained from a man in his fifties with COVID-19, enrolled during active disease.

This chain connects TRBV11-2 to TRBJ2-2; 10 nucleotides match TRBD2. From germline, CDR1 is SGHAT and CDR2 FQNNGV. V lost 5 bases and J lost 6; bases outside the gene matches: 9. The CDR3 is made up of 16 amino acids. The chain's CDR3 is CASSPLAGGPPGELFF. CDR3 bases: TGTGCCAGCAGCCCCTTAGCGGGGGGCCCTCCCGGGGAGCTGTTTTTT.

This chain links TRBV5-4 with TRBJ2-3, with D perhaps TRBD2 (6 bases). The ends were cut back, 1 base at V and 7 bases at J, with 19 bases in the middle. CDR3 length: 16 amino acids. The germline V gene encodes CDR1 SGHNT and CDR2 YYREEE (reference sequence). CDR3 residues: CASSLPPRDSGNTQYF. CDR3 coding DNA: TGTGCCAGCAGCTTGCCCCCTAGGGATAGCGGAAATACGCAGTATTTT.

This chain links TRBV21-1 with TRBJ1-6. TRBV21-1 is a pseudogene segment. This CDR3 has 19 residues. CDR3 protein: CASSKNSAGSSSYNSPLHF. The CDR3 DNA reads TGTGCCAGCAGCAAAAATTCGGCGGGCAGTAGCTCCTATAATTCACCCCTCCACTTT.

This chain connects TRBV2 to TRBJ2-7; the match to TRBD1 covers 8 bases. Per the germline V gene, CDR1 is SNHLY and CDR2 is FYNNEI. The CDR3 loop spans 14 amino acids. Trimming at V came to 5 bases and at J to 2 bases, leaving 5 bases not matched to a gene. DNA for the CDR3: TGTGCCAGCAGTCCCCAGGGGGCTCCCTACGAGCAGTACTTC. Translation gives CASSPQGAPYEQYF.

V and J are TRBV6-5 and TRBJ2-7; tentatively, D is TRBD1 (5 bases). Trimming removed 4 bases at V and 8 bases at J, with 12 bases between. CDR3 size: 12 residues. Germline CDR1 MNHEY, CDR2 SVGAGI. CDR3 DNA sequence: TGTGCCAGCAGTTCAGGGCTTTCTCAGCAGTACTTC. Amino acids: CASSSGLSQQYF.

The CDR3 region has the DNA TGCGCCAGCAGCCTAGGACTAGCGGGACGTATCGGGTACGAGCAGTACTTC. This gives the protein CASSLGLAGRIGYEQYF. This chain connects TRBV4-3 to TRBJ2-7; TRBD2 agrees at 12 bases. This CDR3 comprises 17 residues. The germline V gene encodes CDR1 LGHNA and CDR2 YSLEER. The ends lost 4 bases at V and 4 bases at J; junction bases unmatched: 11.

This clone has only one observation. The chain carries TRBV3-1 (or the pseudogene TRBV3-2) and TRBJ1-1, with D possibly TRBD1 on 5 matching bases. This CDR3 contains 15 residues. CDR1 LGHDT and CDR2 YNNKEL come from the germline V gene (reference sequence). The V and J ends lost 4 bases and 1 base respectively, with 13 bases between them. The CDR3 nucleotides read TGTGCCAGCAGCCTCGCGGGGACGGGGAACACTGAAGCTTTCTTT. Amino acid sequence: CASSLAGTGNTEAFF.

CDR3 region: CASSLEDQDFDEQYF. CDR3 nucleotides: TGTGCCAGCAGCTTGGAAGATCAGGATTTCGACGAGCAGTACTTC. The gene calls are TRBV5-4 and TRBJ2-7; D is undetermined. The CDR3 sequence is 15 residues long. CDR1 and CDR2 (germline): SGHNT, YYREEE (reference sequence). Between the trimmed V and J ends, which lost 0 bases and 5 bases, there was a span of 15 bases. Based on the CDR3 plus reference TRBV5-4 and TRBJ2-7, the full variable domain is ETGVTQSPTHLIKTRGQQVTLRCSSQSGHNTVSWYQQALGQGPQFIFQYYREEENGRGNFPPRFSGLQFPNYSSELNVNALELDDSALYLCASSLEDQDFDEQYFGPGTRLTVT.

This clone was picked up a small number of times. The chain combines TRBV5-4 with TRBJ2-1; D may be TRBD1 (6 bases). CDR1 is SGHNT, CDR2 YYREEE, per germline (reference sequence). The CDR3 contains 15 residues. Trimming took 4 bases from V and 3 from J, leaving 14 bases between them. DNA of the CDR3: TGTGCCAGCAGCCCGGGGCAGGGGAGCTACAATGAGCAGTTCTTC. It yields the protein CASSPGQGSYNEQFF.

V and J are TRBV29-1 and TRBJ2-2, with 11 bases aligning to TRBD1. The V gene end was trimmed by 2 bases and the J gene end by 7 bases; junction bases not matched to a gene: 3. The CDR3 length is 14 residues. CDR1 is SQVTM and CDR2 is ANQGSEA in the germline V gene. This CDR3 reads CSVEKGQGVGELFF. The CDR3 DNA sequence: TGCAGCGTTGAAAAGGGACAGGGGGTCGGGGAGCTGTTTTTT.